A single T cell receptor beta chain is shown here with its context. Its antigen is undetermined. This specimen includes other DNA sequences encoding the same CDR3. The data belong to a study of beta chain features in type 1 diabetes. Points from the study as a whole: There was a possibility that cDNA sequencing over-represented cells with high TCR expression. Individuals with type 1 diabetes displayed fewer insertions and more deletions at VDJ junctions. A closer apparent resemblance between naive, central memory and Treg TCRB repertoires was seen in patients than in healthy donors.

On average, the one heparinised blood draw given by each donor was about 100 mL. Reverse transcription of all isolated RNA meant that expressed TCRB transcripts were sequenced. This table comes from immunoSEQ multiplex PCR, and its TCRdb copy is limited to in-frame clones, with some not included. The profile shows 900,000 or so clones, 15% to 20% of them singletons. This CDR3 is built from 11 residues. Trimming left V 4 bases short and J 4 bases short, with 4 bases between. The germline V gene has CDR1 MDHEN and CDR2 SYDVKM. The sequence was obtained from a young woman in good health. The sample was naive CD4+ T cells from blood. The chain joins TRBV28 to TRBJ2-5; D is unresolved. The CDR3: CASSSTETQYF. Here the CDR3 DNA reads TGTGCCAGCAGTTCCACAGAGACCCAGTACTTC.